This entry lists 27 T cell receptor beta chains sequenced from one sample in a study of blood T cells in healthy people across ages. Combining a sample-barcoded 5' primer with a J-beta primer mix, a second PCR ran for roughly 6 to 12 cycles. Using its own MiXCR run on the 5' RACE reads, TCRdb lists one record per CDR3 protein. The data contain about 680,000 distinct CDR3 sequences, about half of them singletons. Sequencing was carried out using blood. The receptors stem from a woman aged 60-70 years in good health.

A few counts support this clonotype. V gene TRBV29-1 combines with J gene TRBJ2-5; D is ambiguous. The ends were cut back, 4 bases at V and 3 bases at J, with 9 bases in the middle. Germline loops: CDR1 SQVTM, CDR2 ANQGSEA. This CDR3 is built from 12 residues. The CDR3 loop reads CSVVGSKETQYF. In DNA form, the CDR3 reads TGCAGCGTTGTTGGCTCAAAAGAGACCCAGTACTTC.

DNA of the CDR3: TGTGCCAGCTCACCCATCAGGGAGGAGACCCAGTACTTC. Its translation is CASSPIREETQYF. The chain recombines TRBV18 with TRBJ2-5; either TRBD1 or TRBD2 may fit D (5 bases each). Trimming removed 3 bases from V and 5 bases from J, with 10 bases in between. This CDR3 has 13 amino acids. Germline V gene sequence: CDR1 KGHSH, CDR2 LQKENI.

The chain links TRBV25-1 to TRBJ2-3; D unresolved. V lost 4 bases, J lost 2 bases, and 10 bases lay in between. The CDR3 totals 14 residues. Germline-derived CDR1 and CDR2 are MGHDK and SYGVNS. The CDR3 sequence is CASSASTHTDTQYF. The CDR3 coding sequence is TGTGCCAGCAGTGCCTCGACCCACACAGATACGCAGTATTTT.

This clonotype was seen a handful of times. The chain is built from TRBV20-1 and TRBJ2-7, with D unresolved. The germline V gene encodes CDR1 DFQATT and CDR2 SNEGSKA (reference sequence). The CDR3 loop spans 12 amino acids. Trimming took 5 bases from V and 1 from J, leaving 9 bases between them. CDR3 region: CSAQTGSYEQYF. In DNA form, the CDR3 reads TGCAGTGCTCAAACCGGATCCTACGAGCAGTACTTC.

This clonotype occurred a few times. V and J are TRBV9 and TRBJ2-3, with 7 bases that match TRBD2. V dropped 4 bases and J dropped 2; count of bases not matched to a gene: 7. The CDR3 spans 15 residues. Germline CDR1 is SGDLS and CDR2 is YYNGEE. The CDR3 loop is CASSSSSGVTDTQYF. The DNA of the CDR3 is TGTGCCAGCAGCAGTTCTAGCGGTGTCACAGATACGCAGTATTTT.

The V and J genes are TRBV28 and TRBJ1-4, with a possible D match to TRBD1 (5 bases). V was pared by 5 bases and J by 14 bases, with 12 bases between. Germline CDR1 and CDR2: MDHEN and SYDVKM. The CDR3 has 11 amino acids. The CDR3 sequence is CASSGRGALFF. The DNA of the CDR3 is TGTGCCAGCAGTGGAAGGGGAGCCCTGTTTTTT. Full variable domain (outside the CDR3, taken from reference TRBV28 and TRBJ1-4): DVKVTQSSRYLVKRTGEKVFLECVQDMDHENMFWYRQDPGLGLRLIYFSYDVKMKEKGDIPEGYSVSREKKERFSLILESASTNQTSMYLCASSGRGALFFGSGTQLSVL.

This chain links TRBV20-1 with TRBJ1-4; the match to TRBD1 covers 7 bases. CDR1 DFQATT and CDR2 SNEGSKA come from the germline V gene (reference sequence). J lost 8 bases, V lost 6 bases, and 9 bases had no gene match. This CDR3 contains 13 residues. The CDR3 region is CSAYTGVEEKLFF. The CDR3 region has the DNA TGCAGTGCATACACAGGGGTGGAGGAAAAACTGTTTTTT.

A single count supports this clonotype. This chain joins TRBV2 and TRBJ2-1; 9 bases align to TRBD1. The CDR3 runs 13 residues. The junction had 9 bases not matched to a gene; V was cut back by 11 bases and J by 7 bases. From germline, CDR1 is SNHLY and CDR2 FYNNEI. CDR3 DNA: TGTGCCTGCCAGGGACAGGGTGGAAATGAGCAGTTCTTC. Translated, it gives CACQGQGGNEQFF.

The rearrangement uses TRBV6-2 or TRBV6-3 and TRBJ2-3; TRBD1 is a possible D gene (6 bases). Trimming removed 6 bases from V and 2 bases from J, with 12 bases in between. The CDR3 contains 14 residues. CDR1 and CDR2 (germline): MNHEY, SVGEGT. The CDR3 bases are TGTGCCAGCAGATACCGGGACACCACAGATACGCAGTATTTT. As protein: CASRYRDTTDTQYF.

This clonotype was observed a handful of times. The genes are TRBV20-1 and TRBJ1-6; D uncertain. The CDR3 is 12 amino acids. Between the trimmed V and J ends, which lost 3 bases and 14 bases, there was a span of 14 bases. Germline assignment: CDR1 DFQATT and CDR2 SNEGSKA (reference sequence). CDR3 loop: CSARGRIGTLHF. CDR3 bases: TGCAGTGCTAGGGGTAGGATAGGAACCCTCCACTTT.

This clonotype was detected a few times. The CDR3: CASSKGLNTEAFF. In nucleotides, the CDR3 is TGTGCCAGCAGCAAAGGACTGAACACTGAAGCTTTCTTT. The chain links TRBV14 to TRBJ1-1, with D uncertain. Germline-derived CDR1 and CDR2 are SGHDN and FVKESK. Trimming removed 5 bases at V and 0 bases at J, with 7 bases between. The CDR3 loop spans 13 amino acids.

V usage is TRBV7-2 and J usage is TRBJ2-7; 7 bases match TRBD1. The V gene end was trimmed by 5 bases and the J gene end by 5 bases; junction bases not matched to a gene: 9. Germline V gene data show CDR1 as SGHTA and CDR2 as FQGNSA. The CDR3 contains 14 residues. CDR3 sequence: CASSPRQGLNEQYF. Written as DNA, the CDR3 is TGTGCCAGCAGCCCAAGACAGGGTCTTAACGAGCAGTACTTC.

The chain combines TRBV11-2 with TRBJ2-1, with unresolved D. Germline V lookup: CDR1 SGHAT, CDR2 FQNNGV. The CDR3 totals 21 residues. Trimming removed 0 bases from V and 7 bases from J, with 31 bases in between. The CDR3 loop is CASSLENFPTLFGRARNEQFF. The CDR3 DNA sequence: TGTGCCAGCAGCTTAGAGAATTTTCCGACCCTCTTCGGCCGGGCCAGGAATGAGCAGTTCTTC.

The rearrangement links TRBV7-9 to TRBJ1-5; 7 bases map to TRBD1. CDR3 length: 15 amino acids. The J segment lost 3 bases and the V segment lost 5 bases, leaving 7 bases of the junction unmatched. CDR1 and CDR2 from the germline V gene are SEHNR and FQNEAQ (reference sequence). CDR3 region: CASSQGQEDNQPQHF. CDR3 bases: TGTGCCAGCAGCCAAGGACAGGAAGACAATCAGCCCCAGCATTTT.

V gene TRBV20-1 combines with J gene TRBJ2-1; 10 bases agree with TRBD2. The CDR3 contains 15 residues. The ends lost 7 bases at V and 1 base at J; junction bases unmatched: 7. Germline CDR1 and CDR2: DFQATT and SNEGSKA (reference sequence). CDR3 region: CSGVGLAVSYNEQFF. CDR3 sequence (DNA): TGCAGTGGAGTAGGACTAGCGGTGTCCTACAATGAGCAGTTCTTC.

This clonotype was counted many times. V is TRBV18 and J is TRBJ2-7, with TRBD2 matching 7 bases. Trimming cost V 8 bases and J 2 bases; bases outside gene matches: 6. Per germline, CDR1 KGHSH and CDR2 LQKENI. CDR3 size: 13 residues. For the CDR3, the DNA is TGTGCCAGCAGCCCGGGAGGTCCCTACGAGCAGTACTTC. It yields the protein CASSPGGPYEQYF.

V usage is TRBV5-1 and J usage is TRBJ2-6, with D tentatively TRBD1 (6 bases). V was pared by 1 base and J by 3 bases, with 11 bases between. The CDR3 is made up of 16 amino acids. Germline V lookup: CDR1 SGHRS, CDR2 YFSETQ. CDR3 protein: CASSLQFRGGANVLTF. The CDR3 DNA sequence: TGCGCCAGCAGCTTGCAGTTCAGGGGTGGGGCCAACGTCCTGACTTTC. The entire variable domain, with the rest obtained from reference TRBV5-1 and TRBJ2-6, is as follows: KAGVTQTPRYLIKTRGQQVTLSCSPISGHRSVSWYQQTPGQGLQFLFEYFSETQRNKGNFPGRFSGRQFSNSRSEMNVSTLELGDSALYLCASSLQFRGGANVLTFGAGSRLTVL.

This clonotype was picked up one time. A read error may produce the germline difference seen at one junction end. The chain combines TRBV6-2 or TRBV6-3 with TRBJ2-1, with D uncertain. Germline V gene lookup returns CDR1 MNHEY and CDR2 SVGEGT. The CDR3 consists of 14 residues. The CDR3 spells CASSPMSSYNGQFF. The CDR3 nucleotides are TGTGCCAGCAGTCCTATGAGCTCCTACAATGGGCAGTTCTTC.

For this clonotype: One junction end disagrees with the germline gene, perhaps due to a read error. The gene calls are TRBV6-1 and TRBJ2-5, with D hard to call. The germline CDR1 and CDR2 sequences are MNHNS and SASEGT. This CDR3 has 13 residues. The CDR3 DNA reads TGTGCCAGCCCCCCCAGGAACCAAGAGACCCGGTACTTC. Translation: CASPPRNQETRYF.

The gene calls are TRBV3-1 and TRBJ1-1; D ambiguous. The CDR3 sequence is 14 residues long. CDR1 LGHDT and CDR2 YNNKEL come from the germline V gene (reference sequence). Trimming shortened V by 1 base and J by 9 bases, and 15 bases separated the two germline ends. CDR3 residues: CASSQVKGSSQAFF. The CDR3 nucleotides read TGTGCCAGCAGCCAAGTTAAAGGCAGTAGCCAAGCTTTCTTT.

In this sample, this clonotype turned up a few times. The V call is TRBV7-2, the J call TRBJ2-7; 8 bases match TRBD2. Germline CDR1 SGHTA, CDR2 FQGNSA. This CDR3 is 16 amino acids long. The V gene end was trimmed by 4 bases and the J gene end by 3 bases; junction bases not matched to a gene: 11. CDR3 amino acids: CASSSGRGGRIYEQYF. The DNA for the CDR3 is TGTGCCAGCAGCTCCGGGAGGGGTGGCAGGATCTACGAGCAGTACTTC.

This clonotype showed up many times. J is TRBJ2-1 and V is TRBV29-1; a possible D gene is TRBD2 (5 bases). V was clipped by 7 bases and J by 0 bases, with 7 bases between them. The CDR3 runs 12 residues. CDR1 and CDR2 from the germline V gene are SQVTM and ANQGSEA. Here the CDR3 reads CSAGSSYNEQFF. CDR3 nucleotides: TGCAGCGCGGGGAGCTCCTACAATGAGCAGTTCTTC.

The rearrangement uses TRBV2 and TRBJ2-2; possibly TRBD1 for D (5 bases). The CDR3 has 13 residues. Per germline, CDR1 SNHLY and CDR2 FYNNEI. The germline V and J ends were trimmed by 8 bases and 6 bases, with 13 bases remaining between them. DNA for the CDR3: TGTGCCAGCCACAGGTTTCTTCCCGGGGAGCTGTTTTTT. Protein product: CASHRFLPGELFF.

The table lists this clonotype with a few counts. This sequence joins TRBV30 and TRBJ2-2; the match to TRBD2 covers 9 bases. The junction had 9 bases not matched to a gene; V was cut back by 0 bases and J by 7 bases. Germline CDR1 reads GTSNPN; CDR2 reads SVGIG (reference sequence). This CDR3 is 16 amino acids long. The CDR3 coding sequence is TGTGCCTGGAGTGTAGTTAGCGGGAGTAAGAACGGGGAGCTGTTTTTT. Its protein is CAWSVVSGSKNGELFF.

The genes are TRBV20-1 and TRBJ2-1, with TRBD2 as a possible D gene (6 bases). V lost 0 bases and J lost 9, with 15 bases in between. This CDR3 is built from 14 residues. Germline CDR1 and CDR2: DFQATT and SNEGSKA (reference sequence). This chain's CDR3 is CSARDRRTGAEQFF. The CDR3, as DNA: TGCAGTGCTAGAGATCGACGGACGGGAGCTGAGCAGTTCTTC.

This clonotype was counted between two and nine times. This chain joins TRBV29-1 and TRBJ2-7; TRBD2 agrees at 7 bases. This CDR3 is built from 14 residues. The trim removed 4 bases at V and 4 bases at J, leaving 10 bases unmatched. CDR1 and CDR2 from the germline V gene are SQVTM and ANQGSEA. CDR3 residues: CSVAPGGVLYEQYF. DNA for the CDR3: TGCAGCGTTGCACCTGGGGGGGTTCTATACGAGCAGTACTTC.

There are a few counts of this clonotype. The chain combines TRBV18 with TRBJ2-7, with unresolved D. The V gene lost 0 bases and the J gene lost 3 bases, with 9 bases spanning the gap. Per germline, CDR1 KGHSH and CDR2 LQKENI. This CDR3 region has 14 residues. The DNA for the CDR3 is TGTGCCAGCTCACCACCGGAGAAGCGCTACGAGCAGTACTTC. It yields the protein CASSPPEKRYEQYF.